Following are 21 T cell receptor beta chains from one sample sequenced in a study of tumor-infiltrating lymphocytes in primary liver carcinoma. Extraction of RNA together with DNA used about 17-34 mg of unsorted bulk tissue. cDNA specific to TCR beta was made from approximately 0.55 ug of total RNA, with a constant-region primer employed for priming. Modified slightly, ARM-PCR produced TCR beta libraries over three nested multiplex PCR rounds. For approximately 11 cycles apiece, the opening two PCR rounds ran with TRBV1-TRBV30 forward primers and a C-beta reverse primer. TCRdb re-analysed the multiplex PCR reads in MiXCR, keeping a single row per CDR3 protein. Among about 210,000 distinct CDR3 sequences listed, around four fifths were seen once. Input material: tumor tissue from primary liver carcinoma. The receptors derive from a man aged 40-55 years with primary liver carcinoma and hepatitis B virus infection.

Points on this clonotype: At one end, the junction sequence differs from germline, possibly due to a read error. The rearrangement uses TRBV5-6 and TRBJ2-1; 7 bases are shared with TRBD2. Germline V gene sequence: CDR1 SGHDT, CDR2 YYEEEE. This CDR3 has 16 residues. CDR3 region: CVSNLVAGAGGNEQFF. The CDR3 DNA reads TGTGTCAGCAACTTGGTTGCGGGAGCTGGGGGCAATGAGCAGTTCTTC.

To note about this clonotype: Being one base from a much bigger clone, this may be a read error. The conserved final phenylalanine or tryptophan is absent from the CDR3, which likely points to a read error. The chain employs TRBV5-1 and TRBJ2-7, with D possibly matching TRBD2 (6 bases). The CDR3 is 15 residues long. The V gene's germline CDR1 is SGHRS and CDR2 YFSETQ. V lost 5 bases and J lost 7, with 22 bases in between. CDR3 amino acids: CASSSLTGVGAEQYL. The CDR3 DNA reads as TGCGCCAGCAGTTCCCTAACGGGAGTCGGCGCGGAGCAGTACCTC.

This clonotype is a singleton in its sample. One end of the junction varies from germline; a read error may be responsible. The V call is TRBV11-2, the J call TRBJ2-7; tentative D call: TRBD2 (6 bases). This CDR3 is built from 15 residues. Germline lookup yields CDR1 SGHAT and CDR2 FQNNGV. In DNA, the CDR3 is TGCGTCAGCAACTTAGCGGCCAGGGAGTTTTACGAGCATTACTTC. Its translation is CVSNLAAREFYEHYF. The full variable domain, in which reference TRBV11-2 and TRBJ2-7 provide the parts outside the CDR3, is EAGVAQSPRYKIIEKRQSVAFWCNPISGHATLYWYQQILGQGPKLLIQFQNNGVVDDSQLPKDRFSAERLKGVDSTLKIQPAKLEDSAVYLCVSNLAAREFYEHYFGPGTRLTVT.

Concerning this clonotype itself: This may come from a read error, since a much larger clone is one base off. The V gene is TRBV6-4, the J gene TRBJ2-2; the match to TRBD1 covers 8 bases. Germline V lookup: CDR1 MRHNA, CDR2 SNTAGT. The J segment lost 4 bases and the V segment lost 4 bases, leaving 2 bases of the junction unmatched. This CDR3 is built from 14 residues. The CDR3 DNA reads as TGTGCCAGCAGTGTCACAGGGGGCACCGGGGAGCTGTTTTTT. This encodes CASSVTGGTGELFF.

A word on this clonotype: Here the CDR3 omits its conserved ending phenylalanine or tryptophan, so a read error is the likely source. The chain links TRBV4-1 to TRBJ2-5; the D gene could be TRBD1 or TRBD2 (6 bases each). Per the germline V gene, CDR1 is MGHRA and CDR2 is YSYEKL. CDR3 size: 17 residues. V gave up 0 bases and J gave up 2 bases, with 16 bases separating them. In DNA form, the CDR3 reads TGCGCCAGCAGCCAAGACCTCGACGGAGGGGGGCAAGAGACCCAGTACATC. It is translated as CASSQDLDGGGQETQYI.

On this clonotype: Being one base from a much bigger clone, this may be a read error. The CDR3 DNA reads TGTGCCTGGGGTCTCGGACAGGGGCACACTGAAGCTTTCTTT. Protein sequence: CAWGLGQGHTEAFF. This chain links TRBV30 with TRBJ1-1, with 9 bases identical to TRBD1. CDR3 length: 14 amino acids. V lost 5 bases to trimming and J lost 3 bases; unmatched junction nucleotides: 7. Germline V gives CDR1 GTSNPN, CDR2 SVGIG (reference sequence).

Regarding this clonotype: At one of its ends the junction is not consistent with the germline gene, which may arise from a read error. CDR3: CASSYAQRAFIGVLFF. The CDR3 DNA reads as TGTGCCAGTAGCTATGCGCAAAGGGCCTTTATCGGGGTGCTGTTTTTT. The chain recombines TRBV7-9 with TRBJ2-2; a possible D gene is TRBD2 (5 bases). Germline V gene lookup returns CDR1 SEHNR and CDR2 FQNEAQ (reference sequence). The CDR3 is 16 amino acids.

This clonotype was seen just once. A read error may produce the germline difference seen at one junction end. The V and J genes are TRBV25-1 and TRBJ2-1, with TRBD2 identical over 9 bases. The CDR3 is 14 residues long. Per germline, CDR1 MGHDK and CDR2 SYGVNS. CDR3 DNA: TGTGCCAATACAGCGGGAGGCTCCTACAATGACCAGTTCTTC. It translates to CANTAGGSYNDQFF.

Comment on this clonotype: The junction does not match germline at one end; this may be a read error. The chain joins TRBV4-1 to TRBJ2-5; D unresolved. The germline gives CDR1 MGHRA, CDR2 YSYEKL. CDR3 length: 18 amino acids. In DNA, the CDR3 is TGCGCCAGCAGCCAAACGCAACAAGGGCCGAGGTCCCAAGTGACCCAGTACTTC. This translates into CASSQTQQGPRSQVTQYF.

The chain combines TRBV6-1 with TRBJ2-1; 8 bases agree with TRBD2. V gave up 11 bases and J gave up 7 bases; unmatched junction bases: 13. The CDR3 covers 14 residues. In germline, CDR1 is MNHNS, CDR2 SASEGT. In DNA, the CDR3 is TGTGCCCGCTGCTCCGGGAGGGCCGTAAATGAGCAGTTCTTC. This gives the protein CARCSGRAVNEQFF.

The gene calls are TRBV28 and TRBJ2-7; 7 nucleotides agree with TRBD2. V shed 5 bases and J 6 bases; nucleotides not matched to a gene: 10. Germline CDR1 MDHEN, CDR2 SYDVKM. The CDR3 runs 14 residues. The CDR3, as DNA: TGTGCCAGCAGTCTCCGAACCGGGAGGAGCGAGCAGTACTTC. Protein sequence: CASSLRTGRSEQYF.

Comment on this clonotype: A read error may account for a junction end that differs from germline. The chain carries TRBV6-2 or TRBV6-3 and TRBJ1-5; TRBD1 is a possible D gene (6 bases). Germline lookup yields CDR1 MNHEY and CDR2 SVGEGT. CDR3 length: 14 amino acids. The CDR3 spells CASSSHRGGQPHHF. CDR3 DNA: TGTGCCAGCAGTTCCCATAGGGGGGGTCAGCCCCACCATTTT.

In regard to this clonotype: The CDR3 does not close with the conserved phenylalanine or tryptophan, likely indicating a read error. Here the CDR3 DNA reads TGCAGCGTTGAAGCCTCGGTAGAGGAGACCCAGTACTTA. Protein product: CSVEASVEETQYL. The chain is built from TRBV29-1 and TRBJ2-5; D is unclear. Trimming removed 1 base from V and 5 bases from J, with 11 bases in between. Germline lookup yields CDR1 SQVTM and CDR2 ANQGSEA. This CDR3 region has 13 residues.

The chain joins TRBV29-1 to TRBJ2-7; the D gene is possibly TRBD1 (9 bases). The V gene lost 6 bases and the J gene lost 6 bases, with 24 bases spanning the gap. Germline loops: CDR1 SQVTM, CDR2 ANQGSEA. The CDR3 length is 15 residues. The CDR3, as DNA: TGCAGCGTCCGGGGGGGGGACAGGGAAACCATCGAGCAGTACTTC. Protein sequence: CSVRGGDRETIEQYF.

This clonotype has just one count. An end of the junction differs from the germline gene, which may be a read error. The rearrangement links TRBV4-2 to TRBJ2-1, with D maybe TRBD2 (5 bases). The germline V gene has CDR1 LGHNA and CDR2 YNFKEQ. The CDR3 is 16 residues long. For the CDR3, the DNA is TGTGCCAGCAGCCAGGCTACCGGACTGTCCTACAATAAGCAGTTCTTC. Its protein is CASSQATGLSYNKQFF.

On this clonotype: Its ends do not fully match the called genes, so a read error is possible. The V and J genes are TRBV11-1 and TRBJ2-4; 13 bases agree with TRBD2. This CDR3 is 17 amino acids long. The germline CDR1 and CDR2 sequences are SGHAT and FQDESV (reference sequence). The CDR3, as DNA: TGCGGCTGCAGCTTTCCCGGGACTAGCGGGACCAAAAACATTCAGTATTTC. As protein: CGCSFPGTSGTKNIQYF.

As to this clonotype: The conserved closing phenylalanine or tryptophan is absent in this CDR3, likely reflecting a read error. The chain is built from TRBV29-1 and TRBJ2-2, with D unresolved. The CDR3 runs 14 residues. The germline gives CDR1 SQVTM, CDR2 ANQGSEA. Trimming took 0 bases from V and 10 from J, leaving 15 bases between them. As DNA, the CDR3 is TGCAGCGTTGAAGATCGGACCGTGGCCGAGGAGCTGTTTCTT. Its protein is CSVEDRTVAEELFL.

The count of this clonotype is one. The CDR3 carries no conserved terminal phenylalanine or tryptophan, so it likely arises from a read error. The rearrangement links TRBV12-3 or TRBV12-4 to TRBJ1-3, with TRBD1 identical over 9 bases. J gave up 3 bases and V 6 bases, and 9 bases lay outside the gene matches. The CDR3 has 16 amino acids. For the CDR3, the DNA is TGTGCCAGCAGCTTGACGACAGGGGGTAATGGAAACACCATATATCTT. It translates to CASSLTTGGNGNTIYL.

For this clonotype: One junction end disagrees with the germline gene, perhaps due to a read error. The chain couples TRBV28 to TRBJ2-3; D possibly corresponds to TRBD1 (5 bases). The CDR3 extends over 14 amino acids. Germline CDR1 is MDHEN and CDR2 is SYDVKM. CDR3 DNA: TGTGTCAGCTCTAAGACAGTGCTGACAGATACGCATTATTTT. This codes for CVSSKTVLTDTHYF.

This clonotype was recorded a few times. The rearrangement joins TRBV15 to TRBJ1-2, with TRBD1 matching 7 bases. The junction had 6 bases not matched to a gene; V was cut back by 3 bases and J by 8 bases. CDR1 is LNHNV and CDR2 is YYDKDF in the germline V gene (reference sequence). CDR3 length: 13 amino acids. The CDR3 loop is CATSREQGRGYTF. The CDR3 DNA follows: TGTGCCACCAGCAGGGAACAGGGGCGAGGCTACACCTTC.

Concerning this clonotype itself: At one of its ends the junction is not consistent with the germline gene, which may arise from a read error. The CDR3 loop reads CSVGTSATNTGEPFF. The CDR3 DNA follows: TGTAGCGTTGGGACTAGCGCGACGAACACCGGTGAGCCGTTTTTT. This chain joins TRBV29-1 and TRBJ2-2; the match to TRBD2 covers 10 bases. Germline CDR1 and CDR2: SQVTM and ANQGSEA. CDR3 length equals 15 residues.